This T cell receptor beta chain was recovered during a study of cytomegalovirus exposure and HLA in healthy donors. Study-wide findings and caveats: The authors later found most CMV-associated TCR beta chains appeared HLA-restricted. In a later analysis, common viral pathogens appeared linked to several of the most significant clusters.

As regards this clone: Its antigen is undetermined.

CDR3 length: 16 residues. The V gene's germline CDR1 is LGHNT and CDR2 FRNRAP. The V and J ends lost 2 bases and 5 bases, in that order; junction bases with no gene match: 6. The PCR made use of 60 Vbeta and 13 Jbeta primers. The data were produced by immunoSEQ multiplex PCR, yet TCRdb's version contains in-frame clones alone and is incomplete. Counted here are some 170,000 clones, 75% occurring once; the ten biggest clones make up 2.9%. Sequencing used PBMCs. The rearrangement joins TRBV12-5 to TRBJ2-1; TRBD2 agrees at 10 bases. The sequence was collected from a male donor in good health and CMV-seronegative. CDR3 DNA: TGTGCTAGTGGTTTGAGGACTAGCGGAACCGACAATGAGCAGTTCTTC. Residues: CASGLRTSGTDNEQFF.